This is a list of T cell receptor beta chains from one sample in a study of CXCR3-negative and CXCR3-positive naive CD8 T cells. Each CDR3 protein gets one entry in TCRdb, which reprocessed the 5' RACE reads and gives no DNA. The repertoire table contains over 100,000 distinct CDR3 sequences. The sample taken for sequencing was naive CXCR3- CD8+ T cells from blood. These TCRs come from a human donor in good health. Some clones in this sample may be carry-over from other donors' samples. Both conserved end residues are part of each CDR3.

V gene	J gene	CDR3 protein
TRBV21-1	TRBJ2-7	CASSAADYEQYF
TRBV29-1	TRBJ1-2	CSVEDLGQGNGYTF
TRBV28	TRBJ2-7	CASSLWRIASYEQYF
TRBV28	TRBJ2-7	CASSFRTSGYEQYF
TRBV12-3/TRBV12-4	TRBJ2-3	CASSPAGGTDTQYF
TRBV27	TRBJ2-7	CASSSLWDREGERSYEQYF
TRBV29-1	TRBJ2-1	CSVEGRVGYEQFF
TRBV11-2	TRBJ2-5	CASSSFPRRSETQYF
TRBV12-3/TRBV12-4	TRBJ2-2	CASSPLPREKANTGELFF
TRBV9	TRBJ2-1	CASSLNRGAYNEQFF
TRBV29-1	TRBJ2-7	CSVEVGDYEQYF
TRBV7-9	TRBJ1-1	CASSLAPSDTEAFF
TRBV7-9	TRBJ2-5	CASRRPSGKNQETQYF
TRBV5-1	TRBJ2-7	CASSFGGAPDEQYF
TRBV28	TRBJ2-1	CASSGLLAGGPNEQFF
TRBV10-2	TRBJ2-7	CASSGTFSYEQYF
TRBV11-2	TRBJ2-5	CASSDATGTGVAETQYF
TRBV12-3/TRBV12-4	TRBJ1-2	CASSLGMSYTF
TRBV27	TRBJ2-7	CASSLSAGSGGREQYF
TRBV29-1	TRBJ1-2	CSVEDGEPYGYTF
TRBV28	TRBJ2-1	CASSKGLVTNEQFF
TRBV29-1	TRBJ1-2	CSVATETGGYTF
TRBV7-9	TRBJ2-5	CASSPRASGGQETQYF
TRBV3-1	TRBJ2-2	CASRSGLAGGDTGELFF
TRBV27	TRBJ2-7	CASSLLPGQGADEQYF
TRBV6-2/TRBV6-3	TRBJ2-5	CASSYGSGAETQYF
TRBV13	TRBJ1-1	CASSPGSELSAFF
TRBV20-1	TRBJ2-1	CSASPSAGYNEQFF
TRBV12-3/TRBV12-4	TRBJ2-2	CASSLGVIGELFF
TRBV5-1	TRBJ1-4	CASSLFQGITATNEKLFF
TRBV4-1	TRBJ2-5	CASSLPAGPGLAGVYQETQYF
TRBV11-2	TRBJ2-3	CASSSGATDTQYF
TRBV4-3	TRBJ2-5	CASSQEWDREVEIQETQYF
TRBV20-1	TRBJ2-3	CSARDGLAGTDTQYF
TRBV27	TRBJ2-1	CASSPFGVEVYNEQFF
TRBV5-4	TRBJ2-3	CASSLWGLAVGTDTQYF
TRBV12-3/TRBV12-4	TRBJ2-3	CASSLWGQSTDTQYF
TRBV23-1	TRBJ1-5	CASRDGTGYSNQPQHF
TRBV28	TRBJ2-5	CASSLFSTPYQETQYF
TRBV7-9	TRBJ2-3	CAVGGTGVTDTQYF
TRBV7-9	TRBJ2-1	CASSSTPGEQGDYNEQFF
TRBV20-1	TRBJ1-5	CRSKRTGGGSNQPQHF
TRBV4-1	TRBJ2-7	CASSHGGTNYEQYF
TRBV7-2	TRBJ2-7	CASSLLSGGADEQYF
TRBV7-8	TRBJ2-3	CASSLDKSGRADIARYF
TRBV15	TRBJ2-7	CATSRDRSISGREQYF